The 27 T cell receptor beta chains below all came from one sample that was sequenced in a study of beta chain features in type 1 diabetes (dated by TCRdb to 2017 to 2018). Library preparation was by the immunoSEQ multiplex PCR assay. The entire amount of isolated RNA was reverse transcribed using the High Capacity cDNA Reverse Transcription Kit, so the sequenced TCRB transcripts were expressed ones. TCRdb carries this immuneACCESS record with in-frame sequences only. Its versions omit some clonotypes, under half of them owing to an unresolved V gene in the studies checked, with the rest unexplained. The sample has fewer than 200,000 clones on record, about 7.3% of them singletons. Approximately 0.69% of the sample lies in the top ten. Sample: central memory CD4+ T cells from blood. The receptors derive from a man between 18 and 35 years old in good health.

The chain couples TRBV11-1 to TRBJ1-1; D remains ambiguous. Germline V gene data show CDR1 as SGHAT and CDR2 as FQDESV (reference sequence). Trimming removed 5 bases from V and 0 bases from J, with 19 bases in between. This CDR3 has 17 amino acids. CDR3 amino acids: CASSPGRGLLMNTEAFF. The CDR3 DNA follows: TGTGCCAGCAGCCCCGGACGGGGATTACTAATGAACACTGAAGCTTTCTTT.

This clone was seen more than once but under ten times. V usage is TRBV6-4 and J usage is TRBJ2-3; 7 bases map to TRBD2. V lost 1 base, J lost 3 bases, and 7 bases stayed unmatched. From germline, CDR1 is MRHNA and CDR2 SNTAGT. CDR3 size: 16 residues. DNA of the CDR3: TGTGCCAGCAGTGACTTAGGCGGGAGTAAGACAGATACGCAGTATTTT. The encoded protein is CASSDLGGSKTDTQYF.

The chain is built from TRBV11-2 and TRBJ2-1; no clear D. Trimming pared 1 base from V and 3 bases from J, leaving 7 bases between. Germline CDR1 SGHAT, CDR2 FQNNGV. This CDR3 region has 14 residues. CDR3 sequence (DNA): TGTGCCAGCAGCTTAGCCCCAGGCTACAATGAGCAGTTCTTC. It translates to CASSLAPGYNEQFF.

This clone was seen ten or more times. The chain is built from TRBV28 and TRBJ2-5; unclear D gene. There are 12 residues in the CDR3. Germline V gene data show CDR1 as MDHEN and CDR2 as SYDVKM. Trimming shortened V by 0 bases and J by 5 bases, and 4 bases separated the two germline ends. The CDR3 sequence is CASSLWAETQYF. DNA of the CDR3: TGTGCCAGCAGTTTATGGGCTGAGACCCAGTACTTC.

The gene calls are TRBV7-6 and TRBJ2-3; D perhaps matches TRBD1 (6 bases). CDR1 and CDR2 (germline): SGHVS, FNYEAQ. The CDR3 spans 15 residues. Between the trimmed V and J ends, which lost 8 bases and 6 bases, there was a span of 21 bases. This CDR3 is CASLARGTPGDTQYF. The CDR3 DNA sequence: TGTGCCAGCTTGGCAAGGGGGACCCCAGGGGATACGCAGTATTTT.

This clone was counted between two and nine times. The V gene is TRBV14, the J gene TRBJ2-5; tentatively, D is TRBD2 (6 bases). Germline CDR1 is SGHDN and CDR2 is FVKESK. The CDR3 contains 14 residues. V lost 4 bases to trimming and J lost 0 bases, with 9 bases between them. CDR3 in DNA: TGTGCCAGCAGCCTAGGGGACTACCAAGAGACCCAGTACTTC. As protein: CASSLGDYQETQYF.

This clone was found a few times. The CDR3 reads CASSPTQNSPLHF. The CDR3 DNA reads TGTGCCAGTAGTCCAACACAGAATTCACCCCTCCACTTT. The chain uses TRBV19 and TRBJ1-6; D not certain. The germline V and J ends were trimmed by 5 bases and 7 bases, with 9 bases remaining between them. Germline V gene data show CDR1 as LNHDA and CDR2 as SQIVND (reference sequence). CDR3 size: 13 residues.

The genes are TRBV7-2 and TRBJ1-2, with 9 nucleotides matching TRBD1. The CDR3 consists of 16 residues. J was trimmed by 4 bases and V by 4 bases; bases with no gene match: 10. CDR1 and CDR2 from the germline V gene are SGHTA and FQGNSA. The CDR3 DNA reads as TGTGCCAGCAGCTCCCGGGGGACAGGGCTGGTCTATGGCTACACCTTC. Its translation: CASSSRGTGLVYGYTF.

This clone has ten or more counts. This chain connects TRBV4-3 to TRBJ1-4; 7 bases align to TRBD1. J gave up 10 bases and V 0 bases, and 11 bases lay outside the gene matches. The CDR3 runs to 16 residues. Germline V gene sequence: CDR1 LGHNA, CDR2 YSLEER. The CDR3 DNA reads TGCGCCAGCAGCCAAGATCCACAGGGGCAAATTGGAAAACTGTTTTTT. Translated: CASSQDPQGQIGKLFF.

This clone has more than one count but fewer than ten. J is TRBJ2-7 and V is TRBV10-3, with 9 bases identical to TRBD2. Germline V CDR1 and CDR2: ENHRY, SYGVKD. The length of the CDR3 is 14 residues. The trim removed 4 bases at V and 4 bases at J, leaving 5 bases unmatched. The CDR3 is CAISAMTSGYEQYF. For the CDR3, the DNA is TGTGCCATCAGTGCGATGACTAGCGGATACGAGCAGTACTTC.

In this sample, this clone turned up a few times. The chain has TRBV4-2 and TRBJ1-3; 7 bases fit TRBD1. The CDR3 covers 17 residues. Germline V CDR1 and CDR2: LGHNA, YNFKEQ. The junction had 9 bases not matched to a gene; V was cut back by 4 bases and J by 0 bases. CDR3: CASSPKAGQNSGNTIYF. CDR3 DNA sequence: TGTGCCAGCAGCCCTAAGGCGGGACAGAACTCTGGAAACACCATATATTTT.

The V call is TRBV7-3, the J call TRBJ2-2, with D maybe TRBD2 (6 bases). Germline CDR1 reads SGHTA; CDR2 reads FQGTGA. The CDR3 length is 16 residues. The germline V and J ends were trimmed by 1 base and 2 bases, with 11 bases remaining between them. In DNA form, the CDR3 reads TGTGCCAGCAGCTTAAACGGGAGAAAAAACACCGGGGAGCTGTTTTTT. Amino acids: CASSLNGRKNTGELFF.

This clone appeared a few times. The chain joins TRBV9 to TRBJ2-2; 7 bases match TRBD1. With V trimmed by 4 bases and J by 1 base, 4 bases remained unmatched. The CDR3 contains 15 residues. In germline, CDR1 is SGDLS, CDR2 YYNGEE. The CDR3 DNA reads TGTGCCAGCAGCCTAAGGACAGGGAACACCGGGGAGCTGTTTTTT. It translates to CASSLRTGNTGELFF.

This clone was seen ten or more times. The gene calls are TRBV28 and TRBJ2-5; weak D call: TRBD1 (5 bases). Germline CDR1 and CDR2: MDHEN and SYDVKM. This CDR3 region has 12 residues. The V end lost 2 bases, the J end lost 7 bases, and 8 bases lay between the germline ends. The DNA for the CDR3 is TGTGCCAGCAGTTTACTTCAGGGGACCCAGTACTTC. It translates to CASSLLQGTQYF.

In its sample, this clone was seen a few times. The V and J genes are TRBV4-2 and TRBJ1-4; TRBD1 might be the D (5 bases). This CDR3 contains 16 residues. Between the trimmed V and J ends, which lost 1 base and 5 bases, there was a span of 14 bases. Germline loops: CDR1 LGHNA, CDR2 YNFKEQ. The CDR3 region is CASSQGSVRANEKLFF. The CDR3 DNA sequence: TGTGCCAGCAGCCAAGGTTCGGTCAGGGCGAATGAAAAACTGTTTTTT.

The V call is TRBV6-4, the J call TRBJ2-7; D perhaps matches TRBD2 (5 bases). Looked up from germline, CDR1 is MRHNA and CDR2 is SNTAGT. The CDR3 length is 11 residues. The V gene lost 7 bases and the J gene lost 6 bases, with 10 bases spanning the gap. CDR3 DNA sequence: TGTGCCAGCACCCCGAGCGGCGAGCAGTACTTC. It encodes CASTPSGEQYF.

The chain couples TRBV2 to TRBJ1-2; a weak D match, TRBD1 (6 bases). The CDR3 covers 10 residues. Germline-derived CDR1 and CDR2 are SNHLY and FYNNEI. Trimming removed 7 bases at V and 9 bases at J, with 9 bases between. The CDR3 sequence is CASKGVSYTF. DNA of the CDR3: TGTGCCAGCAAGGGGGTCAGCTACACCTTC.

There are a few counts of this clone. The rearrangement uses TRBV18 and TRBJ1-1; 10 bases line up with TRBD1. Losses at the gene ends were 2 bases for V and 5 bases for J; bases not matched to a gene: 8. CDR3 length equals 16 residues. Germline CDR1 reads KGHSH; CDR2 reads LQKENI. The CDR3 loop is CASSPTSTGGETEAFF. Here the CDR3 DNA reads TGTGCCAGCTCACCAACGTCGACAGGGGGCGAGACTGAAGCTTTCTTT.

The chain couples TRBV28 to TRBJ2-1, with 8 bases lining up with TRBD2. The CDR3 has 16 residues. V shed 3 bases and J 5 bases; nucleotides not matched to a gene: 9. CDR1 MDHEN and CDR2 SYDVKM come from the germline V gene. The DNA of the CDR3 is TGTGCCAGCAGTTTGGGGACTAGTAGCGCCAACAATGAGCAGTTCTTC. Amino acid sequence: CASSLGTSSANNEQFF. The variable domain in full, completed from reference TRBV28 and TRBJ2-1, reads DVKVTQSSRYLVKRTGEKVFLECVQDMDHENMFWYRQDPGLGLRLIYFSYDVKMKEKGDIPEGYSVSREKKERFSLILESASTNQTSMYLCASSLGTSSANNEQFFGPGTRLTVL.

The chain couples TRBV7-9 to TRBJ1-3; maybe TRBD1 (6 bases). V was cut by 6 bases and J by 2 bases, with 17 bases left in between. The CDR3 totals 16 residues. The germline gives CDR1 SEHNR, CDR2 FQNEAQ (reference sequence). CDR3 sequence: CASSLTYRAAGNTIYF. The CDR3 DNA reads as TGTGCCAGCAGTCTCACTTACAGGGCAGCTGGAAACACCATATATTTT.

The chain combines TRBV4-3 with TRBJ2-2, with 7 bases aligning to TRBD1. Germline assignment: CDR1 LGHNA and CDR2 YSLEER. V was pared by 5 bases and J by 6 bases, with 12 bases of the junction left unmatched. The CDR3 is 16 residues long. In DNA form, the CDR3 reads TGCGCCAGCAGCTATTCGACAGGGCAGTTTTCCGGGGAGCTGTTTTTT. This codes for CASSYSTGQFSGELFF.

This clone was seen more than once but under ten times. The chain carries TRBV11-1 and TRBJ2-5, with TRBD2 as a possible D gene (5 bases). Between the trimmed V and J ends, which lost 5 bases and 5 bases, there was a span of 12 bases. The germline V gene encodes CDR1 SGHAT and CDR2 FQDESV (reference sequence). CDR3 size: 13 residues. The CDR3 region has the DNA TGTGCCAGCAGCACCGAGGGCCGGGAGACCCAGTACTTC. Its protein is CASSTEGRETQYF.

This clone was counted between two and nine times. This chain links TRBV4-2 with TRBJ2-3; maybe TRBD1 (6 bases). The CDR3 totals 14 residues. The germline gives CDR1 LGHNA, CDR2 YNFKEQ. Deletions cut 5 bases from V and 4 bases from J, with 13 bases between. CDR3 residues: CASSARTGSDTQYF. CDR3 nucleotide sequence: TGTGCCAGCAGCGCCAGAACAGGGTCAGATACGCAGTATTTT.

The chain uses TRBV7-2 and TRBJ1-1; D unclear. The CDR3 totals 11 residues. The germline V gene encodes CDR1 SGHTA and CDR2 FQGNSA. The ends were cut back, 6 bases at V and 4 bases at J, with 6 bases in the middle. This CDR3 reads CASSAGTEAFF. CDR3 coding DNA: TGTGCCAGCAGTGCCGGCACTGAAGCTTTCTTT.

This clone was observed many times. CDR3 nucleotides: TGTGCCATCAGAGGACAGGACGAAGCCCAGTACTTC. Its protein is CAIRGQDEAQYF. V usage is TRBV10-3 and J usage is TRBJ2-5; 7 nucleotides agree with TRBD1. CDR1 and CDR2 from the germline V gene are ENHRY and SYGVKD. The CDR3 runs to 12 residues. The ends lost 6 bases at V and 9 bases at J; junction bases unmatched: 7.

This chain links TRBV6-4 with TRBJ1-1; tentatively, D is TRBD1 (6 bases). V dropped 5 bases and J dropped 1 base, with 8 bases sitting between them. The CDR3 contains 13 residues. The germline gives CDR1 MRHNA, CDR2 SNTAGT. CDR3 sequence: CASSRQENTEAFF. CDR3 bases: TGTGCCAGCAGTCGACAGGAGAACACTGAAGCTTTCTTT.

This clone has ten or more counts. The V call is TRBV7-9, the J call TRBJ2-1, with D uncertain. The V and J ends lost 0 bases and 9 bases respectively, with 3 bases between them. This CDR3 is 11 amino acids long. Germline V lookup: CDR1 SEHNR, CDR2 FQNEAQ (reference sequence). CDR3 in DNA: TGTGCCAGCAGCTTAGCTCGTGAGCAGTTCTTC. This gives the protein CASSLAREQFF.